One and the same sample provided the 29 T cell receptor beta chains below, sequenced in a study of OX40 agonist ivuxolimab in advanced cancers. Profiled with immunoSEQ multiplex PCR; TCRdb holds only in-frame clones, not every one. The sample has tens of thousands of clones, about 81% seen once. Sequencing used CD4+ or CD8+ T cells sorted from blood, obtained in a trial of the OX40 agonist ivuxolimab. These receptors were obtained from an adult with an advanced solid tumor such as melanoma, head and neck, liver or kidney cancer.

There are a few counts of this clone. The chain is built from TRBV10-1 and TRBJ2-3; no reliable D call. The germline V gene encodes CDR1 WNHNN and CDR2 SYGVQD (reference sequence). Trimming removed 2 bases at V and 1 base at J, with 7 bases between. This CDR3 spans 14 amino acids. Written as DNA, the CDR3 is TGCGCCAGCAGTGAGATGCAGTGCACAGATACGCAGTATTTT. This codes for CASSEMQCTDTQYF.

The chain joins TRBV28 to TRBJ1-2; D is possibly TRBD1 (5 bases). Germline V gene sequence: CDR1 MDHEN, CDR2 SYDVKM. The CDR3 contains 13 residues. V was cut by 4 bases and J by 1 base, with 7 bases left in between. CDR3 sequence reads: CASSSQGNYGYTF. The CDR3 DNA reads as TGTGCCAGCAGTTCCCAGGGTAACTATGGCTACACCTTC.

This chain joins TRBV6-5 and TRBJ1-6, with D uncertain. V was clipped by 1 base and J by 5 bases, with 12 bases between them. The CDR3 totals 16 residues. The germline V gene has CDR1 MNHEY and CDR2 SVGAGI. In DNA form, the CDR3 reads TGTGCCAGCAGTTACTATCCCGGGGTCAATAATTCACCCCTCCACTTT. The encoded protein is CASSYYPGVNNSPLHF.

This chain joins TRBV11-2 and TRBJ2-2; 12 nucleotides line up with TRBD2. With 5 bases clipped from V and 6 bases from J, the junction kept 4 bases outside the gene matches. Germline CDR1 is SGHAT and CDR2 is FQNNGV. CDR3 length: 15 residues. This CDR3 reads CASSRRLAGAGELFF. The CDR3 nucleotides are TGTGCCAGCAGCCGACGACTAGCGGGGGCCGGGGAGCTGTTTTTT.

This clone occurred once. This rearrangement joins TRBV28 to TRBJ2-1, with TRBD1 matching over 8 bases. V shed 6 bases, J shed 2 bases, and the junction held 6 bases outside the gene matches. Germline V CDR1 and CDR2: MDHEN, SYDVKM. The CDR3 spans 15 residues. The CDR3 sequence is CASSPGQGTYNEQFF. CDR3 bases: TGTGCCAGCAGCCCCGGACAGGGTACCTACAATGAGCAGTTCTTC.

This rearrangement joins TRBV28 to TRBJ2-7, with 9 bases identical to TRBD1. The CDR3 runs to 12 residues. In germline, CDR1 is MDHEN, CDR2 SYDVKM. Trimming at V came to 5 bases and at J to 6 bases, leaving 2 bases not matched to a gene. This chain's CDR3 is CASSTGGREQYV. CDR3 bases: TGTGCCAGCAGTACAGGGGGCCGCGAGCAGTACGTC.

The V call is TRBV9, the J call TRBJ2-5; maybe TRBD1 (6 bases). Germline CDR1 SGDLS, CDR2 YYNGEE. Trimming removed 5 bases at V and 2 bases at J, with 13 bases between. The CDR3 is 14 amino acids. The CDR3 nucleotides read TGTGCCAGCAGTGGTGGACAGACGCAAGAGACCCAGTACTTC. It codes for CASSGGQTQETQYF.

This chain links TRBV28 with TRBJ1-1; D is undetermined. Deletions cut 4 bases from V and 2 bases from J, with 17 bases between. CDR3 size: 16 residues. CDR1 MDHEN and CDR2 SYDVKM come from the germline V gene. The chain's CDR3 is CASSSNHDALNTEAFF. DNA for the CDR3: TGTGCCAGCAGTTCGAATCACGACGCCCTCAACACTGAAGCTTTCTTT.

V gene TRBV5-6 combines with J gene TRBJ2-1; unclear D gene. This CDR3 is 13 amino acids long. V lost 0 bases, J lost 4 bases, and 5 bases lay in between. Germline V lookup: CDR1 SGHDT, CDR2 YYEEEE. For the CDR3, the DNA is TGTGCCAGCAGCTTGGGATTTTACAATGAGCAGTTCTTC. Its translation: CASSLGFYNEQFF.

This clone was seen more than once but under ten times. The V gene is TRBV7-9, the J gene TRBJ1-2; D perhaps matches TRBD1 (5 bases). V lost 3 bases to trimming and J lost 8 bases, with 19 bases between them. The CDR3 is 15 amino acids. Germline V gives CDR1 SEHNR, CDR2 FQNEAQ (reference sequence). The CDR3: CASSLGPALTEGYTF. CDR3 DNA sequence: TGTGCCAGCAGCTTGGGGCCAGCCCTAACAGAAGGCTACACCTTC.

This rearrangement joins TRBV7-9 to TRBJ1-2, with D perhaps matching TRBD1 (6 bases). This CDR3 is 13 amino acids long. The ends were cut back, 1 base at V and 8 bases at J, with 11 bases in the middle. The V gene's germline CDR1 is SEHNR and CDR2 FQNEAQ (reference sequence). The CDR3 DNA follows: TGTGCCAGCAGCTTAGGGACAGTGGGAGGCTACACCTTC. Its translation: CASSLGTVGGYTF.

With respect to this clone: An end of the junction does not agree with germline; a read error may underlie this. The CDR3 region has the DNA TGCGCCAGCAGCCAAGATGTCAGGGAATGGACAGATACGCAGTATTTT. It yields the protein CASSQDVREWTDTQYF. This sequence joins TRBV5-8 and TRBJ2-3; tentative D call: TRBD1 (5 bases). The CDR3 runs 16 residues. The germline V gene has CDR1 SGHTS and CDR2 YDEGEE.

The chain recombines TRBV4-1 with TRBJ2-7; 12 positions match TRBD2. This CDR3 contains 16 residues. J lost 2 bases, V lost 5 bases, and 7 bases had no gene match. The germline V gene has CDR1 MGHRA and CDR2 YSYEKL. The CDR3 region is CASSKTSGSLAYEQYF. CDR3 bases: TGCGCCAGCAGCAAGACTAGCGGGAGTCTGGCCTACGAGCAGTACTTC.

CDR3 nucleotide sequence: TGTGCCAGCAGCTTAGAAGCGGGGGGGCGTAAGACCCAGTACTTC. This sequence encodes CASSLEAGGRKTQYF. This chain connects TRBV11-2 to TRBJ2-5; TRBD2 aligns across 10 bases. CDR3 size: 15 residues. V lost 0 bases and J lost 6; bases outside the gene matches: 4. CDR1 SGHAT and CDR2 FQNNGV come from the germline V gene.

The CDR3 protein is CASSSPGQGGNQPQHF. CDR3 sequence (DNA): TGTGCCAGCAGTTCTCCGGGACAGGGCGGCAATCAGCCCCAGCATTTT. The chain recombines TRBV27 with TRBJ1-5, with 9 bases identical to TRBD1. The J segment lost 2 bases and the V segment lost 4 bases, leaving 6 bases of the junction unmatched. The CDR3 is made up of 16 amino acids. CDR1 is MNHEY, CDR2 SMNVEV, per germline (reference sequence).

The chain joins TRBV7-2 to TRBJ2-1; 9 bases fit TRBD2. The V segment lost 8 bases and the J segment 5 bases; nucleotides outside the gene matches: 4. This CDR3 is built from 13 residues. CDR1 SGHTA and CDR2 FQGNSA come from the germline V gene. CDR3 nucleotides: TGTGCCAGCGGTAGCGGGGGCGACAATGAGCAGTTCTTC. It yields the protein CASGSGGDNEQFF.

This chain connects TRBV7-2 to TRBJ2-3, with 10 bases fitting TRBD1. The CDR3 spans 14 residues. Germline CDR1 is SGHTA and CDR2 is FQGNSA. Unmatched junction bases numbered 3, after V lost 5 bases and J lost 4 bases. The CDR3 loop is CASSLDRGADTQYF. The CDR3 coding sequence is TGTGCCAGCAGCCTGGACAGGGGGGCAGATACGCAGTATTTT. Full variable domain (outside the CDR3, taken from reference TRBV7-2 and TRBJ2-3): GAGVSQSPSNKVTEKGKDVELRCDPISGHTALYWYRQSLGQGLEFLIYFQGNSAPDKSGLPSDRFSAERTGGSVSTLTIQRTQQEDSAVYLCASSLDRGADTQYFGPGTRLTVL.

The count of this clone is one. Here the CDR3 reads CASSIISGGAETQYF. CDR3 coding DNA: TGTGCCAGTAGTATTATTAGCGGGGGGGCGGAGACCCAGTACTTC. The chain joins TRBV19 to TRBJ2-5, with 11 bases that match TRBD2. The J segment lost 5 bases and the V segment lost 3 bases, leaving 5 bases of the junction unmatched. This CDR3 has 15 amino acids. CDR1 LNHDA and CDR2 SQIVND come from the germline V gene (reference sequence).

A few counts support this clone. The DNA for the CDR3 is TGTGCCAGCAGCCAAGATTCGGGCAGGAACACTGAAGCTTTCTTT. Its translation: CASSQDSGRNTEAFF. The chain carries TRBV4-2 and TRBJ1-1; D call uncertain. In germline, CDR1 is LGHNA, CDR2 YNFKEQ. The CDR3 covers 15 residues. V lost 0 bases, J lost 1 base, and 9 bases lay in between.

The CDR3 region is CASSYGEGNTGELFF. The CDR3 DNA is TGTGCCAGCAGTTACGGGGAGGGGAACACCGGGGAGCTGTTTTTT. This chain connects TRBV6-5 to TRBJ2-2; 7 nucleotides agree with TRBD2. The junction had 1 base not matched to a gene; V was cut back by 2 bases and J by 1 base. The CDR3 runs to 15 residues. The germline V gene has CDR1 MNHEY and CDR2 SVGAGI.

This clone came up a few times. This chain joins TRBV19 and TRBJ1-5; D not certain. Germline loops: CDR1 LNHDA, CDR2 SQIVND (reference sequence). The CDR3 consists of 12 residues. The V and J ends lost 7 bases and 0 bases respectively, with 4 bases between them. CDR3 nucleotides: TGTGCCAGTACTATTAGCAATCAGCCCCAGCATTTT. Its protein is CASTISNQPQHF.

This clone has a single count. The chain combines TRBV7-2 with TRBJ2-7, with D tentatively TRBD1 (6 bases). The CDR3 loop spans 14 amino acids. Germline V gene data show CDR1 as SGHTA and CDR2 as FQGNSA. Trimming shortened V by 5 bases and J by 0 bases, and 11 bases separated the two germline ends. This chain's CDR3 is CASSGDRYSYEQYF. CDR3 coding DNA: TGTGCCAGCAGCGGAGACAGGTACTCCTACGAGCAGTACTTC.

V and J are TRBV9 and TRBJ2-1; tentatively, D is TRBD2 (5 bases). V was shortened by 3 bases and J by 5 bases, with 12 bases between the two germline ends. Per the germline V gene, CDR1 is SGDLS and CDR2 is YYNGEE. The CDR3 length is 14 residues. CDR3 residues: CASSGRDINNEQFF. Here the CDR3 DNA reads TGTGCCAGCAGCGGACGGGATATCAACAATGAGCAGTTCTTC.

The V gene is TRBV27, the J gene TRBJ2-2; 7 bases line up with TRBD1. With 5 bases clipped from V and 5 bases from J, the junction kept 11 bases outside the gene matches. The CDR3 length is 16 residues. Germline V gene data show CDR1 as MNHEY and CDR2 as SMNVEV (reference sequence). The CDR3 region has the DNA TGTGCCAGCAGTCTAAACAGGGGAAAGGGAACCGGGGAGCTGTTTTTT. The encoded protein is CASSLNRGKGTGELFF.

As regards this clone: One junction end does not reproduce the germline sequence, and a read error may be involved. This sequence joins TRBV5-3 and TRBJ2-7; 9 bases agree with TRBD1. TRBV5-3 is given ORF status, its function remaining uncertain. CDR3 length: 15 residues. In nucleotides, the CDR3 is TGTGCCAGCAGCTTGTATCGGACAGGGGCCGCCGAGCAGTACTTC. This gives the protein CASSLYRTGAAEQYF.

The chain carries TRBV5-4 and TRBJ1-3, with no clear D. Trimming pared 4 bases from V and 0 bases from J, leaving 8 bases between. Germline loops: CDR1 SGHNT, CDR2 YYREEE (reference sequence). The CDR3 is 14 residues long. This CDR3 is CASSTTNSGNTIYF. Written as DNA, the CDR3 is TGTGCCAGCAGCACGACAAACTCTGGAAACACCATATATTTT. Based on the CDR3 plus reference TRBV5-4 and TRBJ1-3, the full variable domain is ETGVTQSPTHLIKTRGQQVTLRCSSQSGHNTVSWYQQALGQGPQFIFQYYREEENGRGNFPPRFSGLQFPNYSSELNVNALELDDSALYLCASSTTNSGNTIYFGEGSWLTVV.

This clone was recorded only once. CDR3 residues: CSVEDRVGTDTQYF. CDR3 DNA: TGCAGCGTTGAAGACCGGGTCGGCACAGATACGCAGTATTTT. The gene calls are TRBV29-1 and TRBJ2-3; no firm D call. Trimming removed 0 bases from V and 1 base from J, with 8 bases in between. The CDR3 is 14 residues long. Per the germline V gene, CDR1 is SQVTM and CDR2 is ANQGSEA.

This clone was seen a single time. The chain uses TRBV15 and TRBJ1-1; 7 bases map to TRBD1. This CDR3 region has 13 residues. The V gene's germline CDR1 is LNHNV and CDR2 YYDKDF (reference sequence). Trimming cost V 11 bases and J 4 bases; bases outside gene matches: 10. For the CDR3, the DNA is TGTGCCGTTGAAGGGGGCAGGGGCACTGAAGCTTTCTTT. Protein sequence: CAVEGGRGTEAFF. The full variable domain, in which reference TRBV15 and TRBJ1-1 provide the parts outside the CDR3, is DAMVIQNPRYQVTQFGKPVTLSCSQTLNHNVMYWYQQKSSQAPKLLFHYYDKDFNNEADTPDNFQSRRPNTSFCFLDIRSPGLGDTAMYLCAVEGGRGTEAFFGQGTRLTVV.

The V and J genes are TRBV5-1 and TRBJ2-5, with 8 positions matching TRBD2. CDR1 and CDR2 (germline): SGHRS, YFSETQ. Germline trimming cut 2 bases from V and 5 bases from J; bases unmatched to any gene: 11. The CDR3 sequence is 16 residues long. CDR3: CASSFRSGSNRETQYF. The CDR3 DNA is TGCGCCAGCAGCTTTAGGAGCGGGAGTAACAGGGAGACCCAGTACTTC.